This T cell receptor (beta chain) appears in the sequencing data of a study of regulatory T cells in long-lasting Graves disease. General study results and limits: Persistent disease favored TRBV28, TRBJ1-2 and TRBJ2-5.

This clonotype was counted ten times or more. No antigen is known for it. Time point here: newly diagnosed GD, antithyroid drugs for less than 3 months. PBMCs provided the RNA from which the TCR library was made. Arm-PCR of CDR3 regions with iRepertoire HTBI primers generated TCR beta libraries. One entry per CDR3 protein results from TCRdb running MiXCR on the multiplex PCR reads. The table lists around 250,000 distinct CDR3 sequences, around 21% of them singletons. Germline assignment: CDR1 MNHNS and CDR2 SASEGT. This CDR3 is 15 amino acids long. J was trimmed by 5 bases and V by 6 bases; bases with no gene match: 5.

The sample consisted of peripheral blood mononuclear cells (PBMCs), taken at new diagnosis, from a patient treated with antithyroid drugs. The receptor was derived from a female donor with Graves disease. The chain combines TRBV6-1 with TRBJ2-7, with 15 bases matching TRBD2. The CDR3 DNA reads as TGTGCCAGCAGCAGGACTAGCGGGAGGGCCGACGAGCAGTACTTC. Protein: CASSRTSGRADEQYF.